These 30 T cell receptor beta chains came from one sample sequenced in a study of OX40 agonist ivuxolimab in advanced cancers. Sequenced by immunoSEQ multiplex PCR; TCRdb stores in-frame clones only, minus some. The repertoire consists of some 65,000 clones, with about 90% occurring once and the leading ten covering roughly 2.7%. Sequences were derived from CD4+ or CD8+ T cells sorted from blood, sampled in a trial of the OX40 agonist ivuxolimab. The source is an adult with an advanced solid tumor such as melanoma, head and neck, liver or kidney cancer.

The chain employs TRBV5-3 and TRBJ2-7; 13 bases agree with TRBD2. TRBV5-3 is annotated as an ORF whose role is uncertain. Trimming took 3 bases from V and 0 from J; bases not matched to a gene: 3. The length of the CDR3 is 16 residues. CDR3: CARSWGTSGISYEQYF. The CDR3 nucleotides are TGTGCCAGAAGCTGGGGGACTAGCGGGATCTCCTACGAGCAGTACTTC.

The chain employs TRBV30 and TRBJ1-2; D is perhaps TRBD1 (6 bases). The CDR3 length is 15 residues. Germline CDR1 and CDR2: GTSNPN and SVGIG (reference sequence). The ends were cut back, 3 bases at V and 0 bases at J, with 14 bases in the middle. CDR3 region: CAWSAQGTTNYGYTF. Written as DNA, the CDR3 is TGTGCCTGGAGCGCCCAGGGGACGACTAACTATGGCTACACCTTC.

This chain joins TRBV19 and TRBJ2-7, with 7 positions matching TRBD2. The V gene end was trimmed by 6 bases and the J gene end by 0 bases; junction bases not matched to a gene: 5. The length of the CDR3 is 14 residues. CDR1 and CDR2 (germline): LNHDA, SQIVND (reference sequence). The CDR3 loop reads CASRRSGNSYEQYF. CDR3 DNA: TGTGCCAGTAGACGGAGCGGGAACTCCTACGAGCAGTACTTC.

J is TRBJ2-7 and V is TRBV14; 8 nucleotides agree with TRBD1. J gave up 1 base and V 5 bases, and 1 base lay outside the gene matches. The CDR3 consists of 13 residues. Germline CDR1 reads SGHDN; CDR2 reads FVKESK. CDR3 coding DNA: TGTGCCAGCAGCAGACAGGGGTCCTACGAGCAGTACTTC. It is translated as CASSRQGSYEQYF.

Of note for this clone: One junction end disagrees with the germline gene, perhaps due to a read error. The V gene is TRBV6-6, the J gene TRBJ2-7; 8 positions match TRBD1. This CDR3 is 15 amino acids long. Germline V lookup: CDR1 MNHNY, CDR2 SVGAGI (reference sequence). CDR3: CVSSYSRSPGGAGYF. CDR3 nucleotide sequence: TGTGTCAGCAGTTACTCGAGATCACCAGGGGGCGCCGGGTACTTC.

The gene calls are TRBV18 and TRBJ1-1; 7 bases align to TRBD1. The CDR3 consists of 16 residues. Losses at the gene ends were 5 bases for V and 3 bases for J; bases not matched to a gene: 12. The germline CDR1 and CDR2 sequences are KGHSH and LQKENI. The CDR3 nucleotides are TGTGCCAGCTCAGCGAGACAGACAGGGTCGGACACTGAAGCTTTCTTT. It translates to CASSARQTGSDTEAFF.

V usage is TRBV11-1 and J usage is TRBJ2-1; 12 nucleotides agree with TRBD2. V lost 5 bases, J lost 4 bases, and 9 bases stayed unmatched. The CDR3 extends over 17 amino acids. CDR1 is SGHAT and CDR2 is FQDESV in the germline V gene (reference sequence). The CDR3, as DNA: TGTGCCAGCAGCCTATGGGTCCTAGCGGGAGGGTACAATGAGCAGTTCTTC. It encodes CASSLWVLAGGYNEQFF.

The count of this clone is one. This sequence joins TRBV21-1 and TRBJ1-2; the D segment call TRBD1 is taken from the table without a DNA check. TRBV21-1 is flagged as a pseudogene. This CDR3 region has 17 residues. CDR3 sequence reads: CASRKNPGAGAIYGYTF. For the CDR3, the DNA is TGTGCCAGCAGGAAAAACCCAGGAGCAGGGGCAATCTATGGCTACACCTTC.

The chain links TRBV19 to TRBJ2-5, with D possibly called TRBD1 or TRBD2 (5 bases each). The J call may be faulty, since TRBJ2-7 better matches the DNA end. CDR3 length: 15 residues. The germline CDR1 and CDR2 sequences are LNHDA and SQIVND (reference sequence). The DNA for the CDR3 is TGTGCCAGTAGTATCTCGCCAGGGAGCTCCTACGAGCAGTACTTC. This codes for CASSISPGSSYEQYF.

V and J are TRBV4-2 and TRBJ2-7; D not resolved. The CDR3 runs 14 residues. Per the germline V gene, CDR1 is LGHNA and CDR2 is YNFKEQ. V lost 4 bases to trimming and J lost 1 base, with 11 bases between them. The CDR3 sequence: CASSRGRESYEQYF. CDR3 nucleotides: TGTGCCAGCAGCCGGGGAAGAGAGTCCTACGAGCAGTACTTC.

For this clone: Compared with germline, one end of the junction differs, possibly owing to a read error. The V gene is TRBV7-2, the J gene TRBJ2-3; no reliable D call. This CDR3 has 14 residues. From germline, CDR1 is SGHTA and CDR2 FQGNSA. This chain's CDR3 is CAGSRPLFTDTQYF. As DNA, the CDR3 is TGTGCCGGCAGCCGCCCACTATTCACAGATACGCAGTATTTT.

The gene calls are TRBV5-8 and TRBJ1-4, with D perhaps matching TRBD1 (5 bases). V was pared by 4 bases and J by 6 bases, with 7 bases between. From germline, CDR1 is SGHTS and CDR2 YDEGEE. The CDR3 totals 12 residues. CDR3 DNA: TGTGCCAGCAGCGGGGACGATGAAAAACTGTTTTTT. As protein: CASSGDDEKLFF.

The DNA of the CDR3 is TGTGCCAGTAGTATGGGGGTGAATCAGCCCCAGCATTTT. It specifies CASSMGVNQPQHF. This chain connects TRBV19 to TRBJ1-5; D is perhaps TRBD1 (5 bases). Germline values: CDR1 LNHDA, CDR2 SQIVND (reference sequence). Trimming shortened V by 3 bases and J by 4 bases, and 7 bases separated the two germline ends. This CDR3 comprises 13 residues.

This chain connects TRBV4-3 to TRBJ2-1; D is undetermined. The germline V and J ends were trimmed by 2 bases and 10 bases, with 6 bases remaining between them. This CDR3 has 11 amino acids. Looked up from germline, CDR1 is LGHNA and CDR2 is YSLEER. CDR3 DNA: TGCGCCAGCAGCCAACAAACGGAGCAGTTCTTC. Translating gives CASSQQTEQFF.

This chain links TRBV9 with TRBJ1-5; 7 bases are a match to TRBD1. With 4 bases clipped from V and 6 bases from J, the junction kept 4 bases outside the gene matches. The CDR3 sequence is 13 residues long. CDR1 SGDLS and CDR2 YYNGEE come from the germline V gene. The CDR3: CASSTQGSQPQHF. CDR3 nucleotides: TGTGCCAGCAGCACACAGGGGAGTCAGCCCCAGCATTTT.

As to this clone: With a much larger clone just one base away, this may be a read error. The chain couples TRBV5-4 to TRBJ1-1; no clear D. Germline values: CDR1 SGHNT, CDR2 YYREEE (reference sequence). Trimming took 5 bases from V and 1 from J, leaving 3 bases between them. The CDR3 totals 11 residues. The CDR3 sequence: CASSANTEAFF. The CDR3 DNA reads TGTGCCAGCAGTGCGAACACTGAAGCTTTCTTT.

V and J are TRBV18 and TRBJ1-4; maybe TRBD1 (5 bases). The length of the CDR3 is 16 residues. Germline CDR1 and CDR2: KGHSH and LQKENI. The V end lost 6 bases, the J end lost 0 bases, and 14 bases lay between the germline ends. CDR3 residues: CASSPRGGSTNEKLFF. The CDR3 DNA follows: TGTGCCAGCTCCCCTAGGGGAGGATCAACTAATGAAAAACTGTTTTTT.

The CDR3: CASSFGQGAPENIQYF. The CDR3 coding sequence is TGTGCCAGCAGTTTCGGACAGGGGGCACCTGAAAACATTCAGTACTTC. This chain connects TRBV27 to TRBJ2-4, with 11 bases fitting TRBD1. The CDR3 is 16 amino acids. With 3 bases clipped from V and 5 bases from J, the junction kept 6 bases outside the gene matches. Germline values: CDR1 MNHEY, CDR2 SMNVEV (reference sequence).

The chain joins TRBV5-1 to TRBJ2-3; maybe TRBD2 (6 bases). Trimming left V 0 bases short and J 5 bases short, with 13 bases between. The CDR3 extends over 15 amino acids. From germline, CDR1 is SGHRS and CDR2 YFSETQ. The CDR3 is CASSLDRGGEDTQYF. CDR3 in DNA: TGCGCCAGCAGCTTGGACCGGGGAGGCGAAGATACGCAGTATTTT.

The rearrangement links TRBV28 to TRBJ2-7, with TRBD2 matching 7 bases. Germline V gives CDR1 MDHEN, CDR2 SYDVKM. Germline trimming cut 6 bases from V and 2 bases from J; bases unmatched to any gene: 1. CDR3 length: 12 residues. The CDR3 loop is CASSGTTYEQYF. DNA for the CDR3: TGTGCCAGCAGCGGGACTACCTACGAGCAGTACTTC.

The CDR3 is CASSIRTGTGDNEQFF. The CDR3 nucleotides are TGTGCCAGTAGTATTCGTACCGGGACAGGGGACAATGAGCAGTTCTTC. The chain recombines TRBV19 with TRBJ2-1, with 10 nucleotides matching TRBD1. J gave up 5 bases and V 3 bases, and 7 bases lay outside the gene matches. CDR3 length: 16 residues. CDR1 is LNHDA and CDR2 is SQIVND in the germline V gene (reference sequence). The full variable domain, with the rest looked up from reference TRBV19 and TRBJ2-1, is DGGITQSPKYLFRKEGQNVTLSCEQNLNHDAMYWYRQDPGQGLRLIYYSQIVNDFQKGDIAEGYSVSREKKESFPLTVTSAQKNPTAFYLCASSIRTGTGDNEQFFGPGTRLTVL.

The V gene is TRBV7-9, the J gene TRBJ2-3; D not resolved. Germline-derived CDR1 and CDR2 are SEHNR and FQNEAQ (reference sequence). The length of the CDR3 is 16 residues. V lost 0 bases and J 0 bases, leaving 10 bases between the germline ends. The CDR3 nucleotides read TGTGCCAGCAGCTTAGCGGTCAGCCCTAGCACAGATACGCAGTATTTT. It is translated as CASSLAVSPSTDTQYF. Drawing the rest from reference TRBV7-9 and TRBJ2-3, the complete variable domain is DTGVSQNPRHKITKRGQNVTFRCDPISEHNRLYWYRQTLGQGPEFLTYFQNEAQLEKSRLLSDRFSAERPKGSFSTLEIQRTEQGDSAMYLCASSLAVSPSTDTQYFGPGTRLTVL.

This sequence joins TRBV6-6 and TRBJ2-7; a possible D gene is TRBD1 (6 bases). The ends were cut back, 7 bases at V and 5 bases at J, with 15 bases in the middle. Germline lookup yields CDR1 MNHNY and CDR2 SVGAGI (reference sequence). The CDR3 is 13 amino acids. The CDR3 sequence: CASTPQGINEQYF. The CDR3 region has the DNA TGTGCCAGCACTCCACAGGGTATCAACGAGCAGTACTTC.

J is TRBJ1-1 and V is TRBV28; D is ambiguous. The CDR3 runs 12 residues. Germline V gene lookup returns CDR1 MDHEN and CDR2 SYDVKM. Between the trimmed V and J ends, which lost 5 bases and 12 bases, there was a span of 16 bases. The CDR3 DNA is TGTGCCAGCAGTCTGCGGAGGGAGTCGACTTTCTTT. Its translation is CASSLRRESTFF.

The chain is built from TRBV5-4 and TRBJ2-7, with 7 bases lining up with TRBD2. Germline values: CDR1 SGHNT, CDR2 YYREEE (reference sequence). This CDR3 spans 15 amino acids. Trimming cost V 2 bases and J 0 bases; bases outside gene matches: 5. The CDR3 protein is CASSLSGASSYEQYF. DNA of the CDR3: TGTGCCAGCAGCTTAAGCGGGGCCAGCTCCTACGAGCAGTACTTC. Combining the CDR3 with reference TRBV5-4 and TRBJ2-7 gives the whole variable domain ETGVTQSPTHLIKTRGQQVTLRCSSQSGHNTVSWYQQALGQGPQFIFQYYREEENGRGNFPPRFSGLQFPNYSSELNVNALELDDSALYLCASSLSGASSYEQYFGPGTRLTVT.

This chain's CDR3 is CASSPGQGQETQYF. CDR3 in DNA: TGCGCCAGCAGCCCGGGACAGGGCCAAGAGACCCAGTACTTC. The chain recombines TRBV5-1 with TRBJ2-5, with 9 bases matching TRBD1. The V segment lost 4 bases and the J segment 1 base; nucleotides outside the gene matches: 2. The germline V gene encodes CDR1 SGHRS and CDR2 YFSETQ. This CDR3 comprises 14 residues. The entire variable domain, with the rest obtained from reference TRBV5-1 and TRBJ2-5, is as follows: KAGVTQTPRYLIKTRGQQVTLSCSPISGHRSVSWYQQTPGQGLQFLFEYFSETQRNKGNFPGRFSGRQFSNSRSEMNVSTLELGDSALYLCASSPGQGQETQYFGPGTRLLVL.

The chain carries TRBV18 and TRBJ2-3, with 14 bases fitting TRBD2. The V gene end was trimmed by 3 bases and the J gene end by 1 base; junction bases not matched to a gene: 0. The length of the CDR3 is 16 residues. From germline, CDR1 is KGHSH and CDR2 LQKENI. The CDR3 spells CASSPGLAGGTDTQYF. In DNA form, the CDR3 reads TGTGCCAGCTCACCGGGACTAGCGGGAGGCACAGATACGCAGTATTTT.

CDR3 amino acids: CASTGLTYQPQHF. CDR3 coding DNA: TGTGCCAGTACAGGACTTACGTATCAGCCCCAGCATTTT. The genes are TRBV19 and TRBJ1-5, with D uncertain. The CDR3 has 13 amino acids. CDR1 and CDR2 (germline): LNHDA, SQIVND (reference sequence). V was clipped by 7 bases and J by 5 bases, with 12 bases between them.

The chain links TRBV19 to TRBJ2-2; D uncertain. Germline V gene data show CDR1 as LNHDA and CDR2 as SQIVND (reference sequence). The CDR3 is 12 amino acids. Trimming took 3 bases from V and 3 from J, leaving 2 bases between them. The CDR3 nucleotides are TGTGCCAGTAGTATCTACACCGGGGAGCTGTTTTTT. Its protein is CASSIYTGELFF.

The chain employs TRBV7-2 and TRBJ1-2; the match to TRBD1 covers 7 bases. Trimming removed 1 base from V and 5 bases from J; junction bases left unmatched: 10. Germline V CDR1 and CDR2: SGHTA, FQGNSA. The CDR3 is 16 residues long. In DNA form, the CDR3 reads TGTGCCAGCAGCTTAGGTGGGACAGAGGGGAAGTATGGCTACACCTTC. This sequence encodes CASSLGGTEGKYGYTF.